These 10 T cell receptor beta chains were sequenced from one sample in a study of regulatory T cells in long-lasting Graves disease. Combining iRepertoire HTBI primers with Arm-PCR of CDR3 regions, the authors built TCR beta libraries. In TCRdb, the multiplex PCR reads were re-called with MiXCR into one record per CDR3 protein. This repertoire shows 350,000 to 450,000 distinct CDR3 sequences, less than 25% found once; its top ten account for less than 25%. Time point reported: persistent/refractory GD, antithyroid drugs over 5 years with positive TRAb. With RNA extracted from PBMCs as input, the TCR library was made. The sample was peripheral blood mononuclear cells (PBMCs), taken when the disease was refractory, from a patient treated with antithyroid drugs. The receptors come from a female donor with Graves disease.

Remarks on this clonotype: The conserved phenylalanine or tryptophan normally closing the CDR3 is absent here, so this likely arose from a read error. V is TRBV28 and J is TRBJ2-5, with TRBD2 matching over 11 bases. This CDR3 region has 16 residues. From germline, CDR1 is MDHEN and CDR2 SYDVKM. The J segment lost 5 bases and the V segment lost 3 bases, leaving 8 bases of the junction unmatched. As DNA, the CDR3 is TGTGCCAGCAGTTTGGATAGCGGGAGGGTGTGGGAGACCCAGTACTCC. Its protein product is CASSLDSGRVWETQYS.

The rearrangement joins TRBV6-2 or TRBV6-3 to TRBJ2-4, with 7 bases lining up with TRBD1. CDR1 is MNHEY, CDR2 SVGEGT, per germline. This CDR3 is built from 15 residues. V was pared by 5 bases and J by 1 base, with 5 bases of the junction left unmatched. CDR3 loop: CASSRQGLAKNIQYF. CDR3 DNA sequence: TGTGCCAGCAGTCGACAGGGTTTGGCCAAAAACATTCAGTACTTC.

This clonotype was counted only a few times. The V call is TRBV29-1, the J call TRBJ2-7; D might be TRBD1 or TRBD2, each matching 6 bases. The CDR3 loop spans 13 amino acids. Per the germline V gene, CDR1 is SQVTM and CDR2 is ANQGSEA. The V and J ends lost 4 bases and 4 bases respectively, with 14 bases between them. Written as DNA, the CDR3 is TGCAGCGTTGTTATGGGGGGCGCGTACGAGCAGTACTTC. Its translation is CSVVMGGAYEQYF.

This sequence joins TRBV11-2 and TRBJ2-3; 7 nucleotides agree with TRBD1. Germline CDR1 is SGHAT and CDR2 is FQNNGV. Trimming took 1 base from V and 4 from J; bases not matched to a gene: 5. The CDR3 has 15 residues. The CDR3 coding sequence is TGTGCCAGCAGCTTAGGCAGGGGGTCCGCAGATACGCAGTATTTT. Translating gives CASSLGRGSADTQYF.

This clonotype was observed at least ten times. This chain joins TRBV6-1 and TRBJ1-2; 9 bases agree with TRBD1. The germline CDR1 and CDR2 sequences are MNHNS and SASEGT. This CDR3 has 17 residues. The J segment lost 5 bases and the V segment lost 3 bases, leaving 13 bases of the junction unmatched. CDR3 sequence reads: CASSERTGTGPKYGYTF. CDR3 sequence (DNA): TGTGCCAGCAGTGAGAGGACCGGGACAGGGCCGAAATATGGCTACACCTTC.

The chain has TRBV19 and TRBJ2-1; the match to TRBD1 covers 7 bases. V trimming: 3 bases; J trimming: 1 base; junction bases outside the gene matches: 6. This CDR3 has 16 amino acids. CDR1 and CDR2 (germline): LNHDA, SQIVND (reference sequence). CDR3 amino acids: CASSIQTGSSYNEQFF. In DNA, the CDR3 is TGTGCCAGTAGTATCCAGACAGGGAGTTCCTACAATGAGCAGTTCTTC.

This clonotype was recorded a few times. V is TRBV28 and J is TRBJ2-5; no reliable D call. CDR3 length: 15 amino acids. Germline loops: CDR1 MDHEN, CDR2 SYDVKM. The V end was cut by 5 bases, the J end by 2 bases, with 15 bases between. The CDR3: CASSPGTVSQETQYF. Here the CDR3 DNA reads TGTGCCAGCAGTCCCGGTACAGTCTCACAAGAGACCCAGTACTTC.

This clonotype appeared many times. The V gene is TRBV7-2, the J gene TRBJ2-7; D is possibly TRBD2 (6 bases). The CDR3 loop spans 14 amino acids. Germline CDR1 reads SGHTA; CDR2 reads FQGNSA. V lost 2 bases to trimming and J lost 6 bases, with 14 bases between them. The CDR3 protein is CASSLRRGPFEQYF. In DNA form, the CDR3 reads TGTGCCAGCAGCTTAAGGAGGGGACCTTTCGAGCAGTACTTC. Filled out from reference TRBV7-2 and TRBJ2-7, the complete variable domain reads GAGVSQSPSNKVTEKGKDVELRCDPISGHTALYWYRQSLGQGLEFLIYFQGNSAPDKSGLPSDRFSAERTGGSVSTLTIQRTQQEDSAVYLCASSLRRGPFEQYFGPGTRLTVT.

Many counts were recorded for this clonotype. V and J are TRBV2 and TRBJ1-1; possible D gene TRBD1, 5 bases. Germline CDR1 reads SNHLY; CDR2 reads FYNNEI. The CDR3 has 14 residues. The V end was cut by 3 bases, the J end by 0 bases, with 8 bases between. The CDR3 loop reads CASSEGVVNTEAFF. The CDR3 DNA reads as TGTGCCAGCAGTGAGGGGGTGGTGAACACTGAAGCTTTCTTT.

This clonotype was found many times. DNA of the CDR3: TGTGCCACCATCGGGGGGAATCAGCCCCAGCATTTT. This translates into CATIGGNQPQHF. The gene calls are TRBV28 and TRBJ1-5; D may be TRBD1 (5 bases). There are 12 residues in the CDR3. The V and J ends lost 10 bases and 4 bases respectively, with 11 bases between them. Per germline, CDR1 MDHEN and CDR2 SYDVKM.